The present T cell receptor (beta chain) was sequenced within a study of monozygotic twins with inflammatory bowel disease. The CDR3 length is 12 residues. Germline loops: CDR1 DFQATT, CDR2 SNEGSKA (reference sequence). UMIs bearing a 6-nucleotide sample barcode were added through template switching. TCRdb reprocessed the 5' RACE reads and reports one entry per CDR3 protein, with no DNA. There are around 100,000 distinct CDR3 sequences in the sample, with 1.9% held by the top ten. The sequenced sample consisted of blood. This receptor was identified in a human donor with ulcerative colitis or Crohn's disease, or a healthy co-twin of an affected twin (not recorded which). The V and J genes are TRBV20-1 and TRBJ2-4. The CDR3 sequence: CSAGLAENIQYF.